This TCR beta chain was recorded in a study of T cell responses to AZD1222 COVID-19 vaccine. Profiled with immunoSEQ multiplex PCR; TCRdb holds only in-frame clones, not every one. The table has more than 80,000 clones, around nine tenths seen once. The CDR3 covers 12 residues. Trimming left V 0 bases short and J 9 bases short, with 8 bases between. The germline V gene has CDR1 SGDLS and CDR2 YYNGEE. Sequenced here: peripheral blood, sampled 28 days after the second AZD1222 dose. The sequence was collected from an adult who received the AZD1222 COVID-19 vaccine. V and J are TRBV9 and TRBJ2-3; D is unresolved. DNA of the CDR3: TGTGCCAGCAGCGTAGAGGGCGGAACGCAGTATTTT. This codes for CASSVEGGTQYF.